This TCR beta chain was captured by sequencing in a study of blood T cell repertoires in COVID-19. The germline V gene encodes CDR1 SNHLY and CDR2 FYNNEI. With 4 bases clipped from V and 8 bases from J, the junction kept 11 bases outside the gene matches. The CDR3 covers 16 residues. Libraries were prepared by immunoSEQ multiplex PCR; TCRdb keeps only in-frame clonotypes and omits some of them. The top ten hold roughly 2.6% of the sample, which has hundreds of thousands of clones, under 95% seen once. What was sequenced was PBMCs or T cells enriched from blood (not recorded which). This receptor was taken from a man aged 60 to 75 who had recovered from COVID-19. The chain recombines TRBV2 with TRBJ1-4; 9 bases line up with TRBD1. DNA for the CDR3: TGTGCCAGCAGTGGGTCCGGGACAGGGAACAGGGAAAAACTGTTTTTT. Translated: CASSGSGTGNREKLFF. The whole variable domain, filled in from reference TRBV2 and TRBJ1-4, reads EPEVTQTPSHQVTQMGQEVILRCVPISNHLYFYWYRQILGQKVEFLVSFYNNEISEKSEIFDDQFSVERPDGSNFTLKIRSTKLEDSAMYFCASSGSGTGNREKLFFGSGTQLSVL.